This T cell receptor (beta chain) is drawn from a study of post-analysis software for immune sequencing data. General study results and limits: Among roughly five TRBV segments more frequent in patients than controls were TRBV5-6, TRBV5-1 and TRBV20-1. Significantly lower normalized Chao1 diversity was found in patients with multiple sclerosis relative to controls.

Of note for this clonotype: Its matching antigen is unknown.

Incorporated into the TCR beta cDNA libraries were unique molecular identifiers, which served to reduce PCR and sequencing biases. TCRdb analysed the PCR reads with MiXCR anew, one entry per CDR3 protein. The sample shows about 770,000 distinct CDR3 sequences, about 45% of them seen only once. The CDR3 has 13 amino acids. Trimming shortened V by 3 bases and J by 1 base, and 6 bases separated the two germline ends. Germline-derived CDR1 and CDR2 are SGHAT and FQNNGV. The sequence derives from a girl under 18 with multiple sclerosis. Sequenced sample: blood. The chain recombines TRBV11-2 with TRBJ2-5; no definite D call. The CDR3 loop reads CASSFNPQETQYF. CDR3 in DNA: TGTGCCAGCAGCTTTAACCCCCAAGAGACCCAGTACTTC.